This T cell receptor (beta chain) was recovered during a study of post-analysis software for immune sequencing data. General observations from the study: About 5 TRBV segments appeared more often in patients than in controls, and TRBV5-6, TRBV5-1 and TRBV20-1 were among these.

Presence of unique molecular identifiers characterized the TCR beta cDNA libraries. Via MiXCR, TCRdb re-called the PCR reads, giving one row per CDR3 protein. The data contain about 560,000 distinct CDR3 sequences, 44% of them singletons. V was clipped by 6 bases and J by 1 base, with 12 bases between them. The CDR3 is 14 residues long. The V gene's germline CDR1 is SEHNR and CDR2 FQNEAQ (reference sequence). Comments on this clonotype: Its antigen is undetermined.

This chain connects TRBV7-9 to TRBJ1-1, with D possibly being TRBD1 (5 bases). The specimen was blood. The clonotype was recovered from a girl aged 10-17 years with multiple sclerosis. The CDR3 DNA reads as TGTGCCAGCAGTCCGGTGGGGGAGAACACTGAAGCTTTCTTT. It specifies CASSPVGENTEAFF.